This entry lists 14 T cell receptor beta chains sequenced from one sample in a study of blood T cell repertoires in COVID-19. Clones were read by immunoSEQ multiplex PCR, and TCRdb kept only the in-frame ones, dropping some. The profile shows a few hundred thousand clones, over 75% of them singletons. Sequencing was done on a sample of peripheral blood. All receptors come from a man aged 40-49 years with active or convalescent COVID-19.

V gene TRBV6-5 combines with J gene TRBJ1-2, with no clear D. V was pared by 2 bases and J by 4 bases, with 17 bases between. The CDR3 covers 16 residues. Germline V gene sequence: CDR1 MNHEY, CDR2 SVGAGI. The CDR3 loop is CASSYQPGADFYGYTF. The CDR3 bases are TGTGCCAGCAGTTACCAACCGGGAGCAGATTTCTATGGCTACACCTTC.

This chain connects TRBV11-2 to TRBJ1-2; weak D call: TRBD1 (5 bases). Trimming removed 2 bases at V and 4 bases at J, with 11 bases between. The CDR3 spans 14 residues. Germline V gives CDR1 SGHAT, CDR2 FQNNGV. CDR3 DNA sequence: TGTGCCAGCAGCTTACTGACAGCTACCTATGGCTACACCTTC. Translating gives CASSLLTATYGYTF.

The genes are TRBV28 and TRBJ1-2; TRBD1 is a possible D gene (6 bases). CDR3 length equals 13 residues. V shed 4 bases and J shed 8 bases, with 14 bases lying between them. Germline CDR1 reads MDHEN; CDR2 reads SYDVKM. CDR3 region: CASSSVGAWGYTF. The CDR3 DNA reads as TGTGCCAGCAGTTCCGTGGGGGCTTGGGGCTACACCTTC.

CDR3 bases: TGTGCCAGTAACCCGGGTGTTGGTTACGAGCAGTACTTC. Amino acids: CASNPGVGYEQYF. The chain employs TRBV19 and TRBJ2-7, with D unresolved. The V gene's germline CDR1 is LNHDA and CDR2 SQIVND (reference sequence). The CDR3 covers 13 residues. Trimming left V 7 bases short and J 4 bases short, with 14 bases between.

This chain joins TRBV10-3 and TRBJ1-1; TRBD1 matches at 7 bases. CDR1 and CDR2 (germline): ENHRY, SYGVKD. The trim removed 10 bases at V and 2 bases at J, leaving 7 bases unmatched. The length of the CDR3 is 13 residues. CDR3 region: CATGGGGNTEAFF. CDR3 coding DNA: TGTGCCACCGGAGGGGGCGGAAACACTGAAGCTTTCTTT.

The rearrangement joins TRBV13 to TRBJ2-5; the D gene is possibly TRBD2 (6 bases). The CDR3 runs 14 residues. Trimming removed 5 bases from V and 13 bases from J, with 23 bases in between. Germline V CDR1 and CDR2: PRHDT, FYEKMQ (reference sequence). This chain's CDR3 is CASSPYRTPGLMYF. The CDR3 nucleotides read TGTGCCAGCAGCCCTTACCGGACTCCGGGACTCATGTACTTC.

The rearrangement links TRBV6-6 to TRBJ1-2, with 10 nucleotides matching TRBD1. Losses at the gene ends were 4 bases for V and 4 bases for J; bases not matched to a gene: 6. Germline CDR1 MNHNY, CDR2 SVGAGI (reference sequence). CDR3 length: 15 residues. The CDR3 here is CASSFSGQGGYGYTF. The DNA for the CDR3 is TGTGCCAGCAGTTTCTCAGGACAGGGGGGCTATGGCTACACCTTC.

V is TRBV19 and J is TRBJ1-1; 7 nucleotides line up with TRBD1. V lost 6 bases, J lost 5 bases, and 9 bases stayed unmatched. This CDR3 comprises 14 residues. Germline V CDR1 and CDR2: LNHDA, SQIVND (reference sequence). CDR3 sequence: CASSEKGAWTEAFF. The CDR3 region has the DNA TGTGCCAGTAGCGAGAAGGGGGCTTGGACTGAAGCTTTCTTT.

This chain connects TRBV6-5 to TRBJ2-2; 8 bases agree with TRBD1. CDR3 size: 15 residues. Germline lookup yields CDR1 MNHEY and CDR2 SVGAGI. The V segment lost 6 bases and the J segment 5 bases; nucleotides outside the gene matches: 8. The CDR3 DNA follows: TGTGCCAGCAGGGATACAGGGGGAGGTACCGGGGAGCTGTTTTTT. This sequence encodes CASRDTGGGTGELFF.

Points on this clone: Other DNA sequences in the sample encode the same CDR3. V usage is TRBV4-1 and J usage is TRBJ2-7, with D perhaps matching TRBD2 (6 bases). Germline loops: CDR1 MGHRA, CDR2 YSYEKL. Between the trimmed V and J ends, which lost 4 bases and 2 bases, there was a span of 12 bases. The CDR3 loop spans 14 amino acids. In DNA form, the CDR3 reads TGCGCCAGCAGCCCCGGGACTGGGGCCTACGAGCAGTACTTC. Translation: CASSPGTGAYEQYF.

This clone is a singleton in its sample. The chain links TRBV4-1 to TRBJ1-1; weak D call: TRBD1 (6 bases). V was shortened by 0 bases and J by 3 bases, with 8 bases between the two germline ends. The germline V gene has CDR1 MGHRA and CDR2 YSYEKL. CDR3 length: 14 residues. In DNA form, the CDR3 reads TGCGCCAGCAGCCAAGAGGCAGGGGACACTGAAGCTTTCTTT. Amino acids: CASSQEAGDTEAFF.

This rearrangement joins TRBV9 to TRBJ2-3; no definite D call. V gave up 8 bases and J gave up 0 bases, with 16 bases separating them. The CDR3 extends over 15 amino acids. Germline values: CDR1 SGDLS, CDR2 YYNGEE. CDR3 region: CASGYTRLSTDTQYF. The CDR3 DNA follows: TGTGCCAGTGGCTATACCAGACTTAGCACAGATACGCAGTATTTT.

The rearrangement links TRBV24-1 to TRBJ1-5; D ambiguous. CDR1 is KGHDR, CDR2 SFDVKD, per germline. CDR3 length: 16 residues. V was cut by 6 bases and J by 0 bases, with 14 bases left in between. The CDR3 bases are TGTGCCACCAGTCCTCGGGTAGTCTATAGCAATCAGCCCCAGCATTTT. Residues: CATSPRVVYSNQPQHF.

The chain recombines TRBV13 with TRBJ1-3; 11 bases fit TRBD1. This CDR3 is built from 16 residues. With V trimmed by 4 bases and J by 1 base, 3 bases remained unmatched. From germline, CDR1 is PRHDT and CDR2 FYEKMQ (reference sequence). The CDR3 nucleotides read TGTGCCAGCAGCTCCGGGACAGGGGGATCTGGAAACACCATATATTTT. Residues: CASSSGTGGSGNTIYF.